This T cell receptor (beta chain) was captured by sequencing in a study of blood T cell repertoires in COVID-19. Study-level background: COVID-19 samples from acute and convalescent phases originated in the United States, Italy and Spain.

TCRdb's copy holds only in-frame clones and misses some; the assay was immunoSEQ multiplex PCR. This sample has some 260,000 clones, with 80% to 90% found just once. Seattle patients were enrolled during active infection and followed longitudinally. This clone was found once. The sample comprised peripheral blood. This TCR was sampled from a woman in her 70s with COVID-19, enrolled during active disease.

The chain's CDR3 is CASRTARTGGTRSYEQYF. The CDR3 bases are TGTGCCAGCAGAACCGCACGGACAGGGGGGACGAGGTCCTACGAGCAGTACTTC. The gene calls are TRBV5-8 and TRBJ2-7; 10 bases match TRBD1. After removal of 5 bases from V and 1 base from J, the junction contained 15 bases not matched to a gene. This CDR3 is built from 18 residues. The germline V gene has CDR1 SGHTS and CDR2 YDEGEE.